Listed here is a single T cell receptor beta chain. The data originate from a study of blood T cell repertoires in COVID-19. Turning to the study itself: From the United States, Italy and Spain came samples of acute and convalescent COVID-19.

The V end was cut by 3 bases, the J end by 4 bases, with 15 bases between. Germline V gene lookup returns CDR1 KGHSH and CDR2 LQKENI. The CDR3 loop spans 15 amino acids. The table came from immunoSEQ multiplex PCR; TCRdb's copy has only in-frame clones and leaves some out. In the table there are more than 300,000 clones, 86% of which are singletons. The material sequenced was PBMCs or T cells enriched from blood (not recorded which). The rearrangement links TRBV18 to TRBJ2-5, with D possibly TRBD1 on 5 matching bases. This receptor was taken from a man aged 30 to 45 who had recovered from COVID-19. DNA of the CDR3: TGTGCCAGCTCACCGGACCCCGGTAGGGGAGAGACCCAGTACTTC. Its protein product is CASSPDPGRGETQYF.